This T cell receptor (beta chain) appears in the sequencing data of a study of response to subunit inactivated influenza vaccine. Trimming cost V 6 bases and J 5 bases, with 11 bases left between them. This CDR3 comprises 13 residues. Germline CDR1 is MNHNS and CDR2 is SASEGT. Using its own MiXCR run on the RT-PCR reads, TCRdb lists one record per CDR3 protein. Here the sample spans approximately 700,000 distinct CDR3 sequences, approximately 13% being singletons. Study-level findings and limits: It was the authors' suggestion that each seasonal influenza vaccination recruits few new T cells.

A remark on this clonotype: Its antigen is unidentified.

J is TRBJ2-1 and V is TRBV6-1, with D uncertain. The sequence was obtained from a man in his fifties who received an inactivated influenza vaccine. This specimen consisted of PBMCs from blood, obtained 14 to 15 days before vaccination. CDR3 coding DNA: TGTGCCAGCAGGCTCCACTGGGACAATGAGCAGTTCTTC. Amino acid sequence: CASRLHWDNEQFF.